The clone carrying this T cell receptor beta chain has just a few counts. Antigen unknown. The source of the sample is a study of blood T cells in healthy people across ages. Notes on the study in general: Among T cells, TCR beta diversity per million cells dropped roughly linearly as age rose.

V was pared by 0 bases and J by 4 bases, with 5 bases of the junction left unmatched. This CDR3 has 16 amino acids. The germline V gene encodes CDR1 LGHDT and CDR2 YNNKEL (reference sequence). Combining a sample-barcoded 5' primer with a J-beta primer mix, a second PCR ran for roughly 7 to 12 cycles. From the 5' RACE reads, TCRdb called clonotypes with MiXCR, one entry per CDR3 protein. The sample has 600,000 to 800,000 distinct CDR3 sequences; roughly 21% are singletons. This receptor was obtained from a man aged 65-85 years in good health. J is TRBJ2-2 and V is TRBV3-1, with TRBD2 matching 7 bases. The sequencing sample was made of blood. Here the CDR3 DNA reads TGTGCCAGCAGCCAAGAAGGCGGGGGAAGCACCGGGGAGCTGTTTTTT. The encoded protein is CASSQEGGGSTGELFF.